This T cell receptor (beta chain) was identified in a study of blood T cell repertoires in COVID-19. Study at large: T cells, B-cell-depleted T cells, or PBMCs supplied cDNA or gDNA.

Using immunoSEQ multiplex PCR, the repertoire was profiled, and TCRdb retains in-frame clones only, with some absent. Of some 180,000 clones listed, approximately 85% are singletons. Germline CDR1 is MNHNS and CDR2 is SASEGT. The CDR3 length is 14 residues. Losses at the gene ends were 3 bases for V and 6 bases for J; bases not matched to a gene: 4. Sequencing was performed on peripheral blood. This rearrangement joins TRBV6-1 to TRBJ1-2; TRBD1 matches at 10 bases. The receptor's source is a woman aged 55-75 years with acute or convalescent COVID-19. CDR3 coding DNA: TGTGCCAGCAGTGAGGACAGGGGGTACAATGGCTACACCTTC. This gives the protein CASSEDRGYNGYTF.